These 8 T cell receptor beta chains originate from one sample sequenced in a study of shared clonotypes between healthy human individuals. Data came from immunoSEQ multiplex PCR; TCRdb stores just in-frame clones and leaves some out. Here the sample spans some 510,000 clones, 79% being singletons. Sequencing used PBMCs. The receptors were sampled from a woman aged 35 to 49 in good health. Some clones in this sample may be carry-over from other donors' samples.

The genes are TRBV2 and TRBJ2-3; D is undetermined. V shed 3 bases and J shed 4 bases, with 11 bases lying between them. The CDR3 loop spans 14 amino acids. Germline assignment: CDR1 SNHLY and CDR2 FYNNEI. The CDR3 loop is CASSENWEADTQYF. CDR3 in DNA: TGTGCCAGCAGTGAGAATTGGGAAGCAGATACGCAGTATTTT.

This rearrangement joins TRBV18 to TRBJ2-1; TRBD1 matches 9 bases. The CDR3 covers 18 residues. Per the germline V gene, CDR1 is KGHSH and CDR2 is LQKENI. Trimming at V came to 3 bases and at J to 2 bases, leaving 11 bases not matched to a gene. In DNA form, the CDR3 reads TGTGCCAGCTCACCCCCAACAACCGGGACAGGGACCTACAATGAGCAGTTCTTC. This codes for CASSPPTTGTGTYNEQFF.

For this clone: The sample holds other DNA sequences that translate to the same CDR3. The chain couples TRBV19 to TRBJ2-7; 10 bases are shared with TRBD2. The V gene end was trimmed by 5 bases and the J gene end by 2 bases; junction bases not matched to a gene: 3. Germline loops: CDR1 LNHDA, CDR2 SQIVND (reference sequence). CDR3 length: 14 residues. The CDR3 DNA sequence: TGTGCCAGTAGTTCCGGGACTAGCGCCTACGAGCAGTACTTC. It specifies CASSSGTSAYEQYF.

This clone came up many times. The V call is TRBV7-2, the J call TRBJ2-7; weak D call: TRBD2 (5 bases). CDR1 is SGHTA and CDR2 is FQGNSA in the germline V gene. The CDR3 extends over 16 amino acids. Deletions cut 5 bases from V and 10 bases from J, with 27 bases between. CDR3 protein: CASSPRPLVSKPEQYF. Here the CDR3 DNA reads TGTGCCAGCAGCCCCAGGCCACTAGTTTCGAAACCTGAACAGTACTTC.

V is TRBV28 and J is TRBJ1-5; 8 bases are shared with TRBD1. J lost 0 bases, V lost 11 bases, and 3 bases had no gene match. This CDR3 spans 13 amino acids. Germline CDR1 reads MDHEN; CDR2 reads SYDVKM. The CDR3 region has the DNA TGTGCCTCAGGGGGCCATAGCAATCAGCCCCAGCATTTT. Translated: CASGGHSNQPQHF.

The CDR3 loop is CASRVGGVETQYF. The CDR3 bases are TGCGCCAGCAGGGTAGGGGGGGTAGAGACCCAGTACTTC. The chain joins TRBV10-2 to TRBJ2-5; TRBD2 might be the D (7 bases). Germline V lookup: CDR1 WSHSY, CDR2 SAAADI. This CDR3 has 13 residues. The germline V and J ends were trimmed by 6 bases and 4 bases, with 12 bases remaining between them.

The chain combines TRBV11-3 with TRBJ2-1; D not certain. Trimming stripped 4 bases from V and 0 bases from J, with 10 bases between. From germline, CDR1 is SGHNT and CDR2 YENEEA. The CDR3 extends over 15 amino acids. CDR3 in DNA: TGTGCCAGCAGCTCAGAAATTAGCTCCTACAATGAGCAGTTCTTC. Translated: CASSSEISSYNEQFF.

The genes are TRBV7-2 and TRBJ2-7, with D possibly called TRBD1 or TRBD2 (5 bases each). V was pared by 5 bases and J by 0 bases, with 23 bases between. The CDR3 totals 18 residues. Germline loops: CDR1 SGHTA, CDR2 FQGNSA. The CDR3 region is CASSIRVGTSINSYEQYF. Written as DNA, the CDR3 is TGTGCCAGCAGCATAAGGGTAGGGACGAGTATTAACTCCTACGAGCAGTACTTC.